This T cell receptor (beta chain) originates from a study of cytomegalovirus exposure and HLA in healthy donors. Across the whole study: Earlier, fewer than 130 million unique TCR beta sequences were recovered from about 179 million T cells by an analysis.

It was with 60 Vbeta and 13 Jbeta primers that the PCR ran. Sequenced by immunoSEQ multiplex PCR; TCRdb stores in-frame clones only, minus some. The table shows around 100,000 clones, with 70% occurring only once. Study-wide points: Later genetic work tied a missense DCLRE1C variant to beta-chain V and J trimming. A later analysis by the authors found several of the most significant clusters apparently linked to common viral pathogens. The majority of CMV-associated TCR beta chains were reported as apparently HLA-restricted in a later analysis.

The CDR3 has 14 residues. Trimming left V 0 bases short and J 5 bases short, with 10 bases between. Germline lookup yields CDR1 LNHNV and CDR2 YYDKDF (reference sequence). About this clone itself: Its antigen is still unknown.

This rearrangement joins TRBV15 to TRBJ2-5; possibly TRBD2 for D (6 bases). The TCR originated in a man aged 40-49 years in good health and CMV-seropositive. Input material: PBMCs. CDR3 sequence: CATSRDKGLETQYF. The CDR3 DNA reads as TGTGCCACCAGCAGAGATAAGGGACTGGAGACCCAGTACTTC. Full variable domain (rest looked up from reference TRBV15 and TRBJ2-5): DAMVIQNPRYQVTQFGKPVTLSCSQTLNHNVMYWYQQKSSQAPKLLFHYYDKDFNNEADTPDNFQSRRPNTSFCFLDIRSPGLGDTAMYLCATSRDKGLETQYFGPGTRLLVL.